The present entry profiles one T cell receptor (beta chain) with its context. This sample includes further DNA sequences coding for the same CDR3. Germline V lookup: CDR1 LNHNV, CDR2 YYDKDF (reference sequence). The CDR3 runs to 14 residues. V was shortened by 0 bases and J by 0 bases, with 6 bases between the two germline ends. Libraries were prepared by immunoSEQ multiplex PCR; TCRdb keeps only in-frame clonotypes and omits some of them. The sample lists approximately 340,000 clones, 80% to 90% occurring once. This sample stems from a study of blood T cell repertoires in COVID-19. Study-level background: PBMCs, B-cell-depleted T cells, or T cells provided the cDNA or gDNA that made up the material.

This TCR was recovered from a man aged 25-40 years with COVID-19, enrolled during active disease. This chain links TRBV15 with TRBJ2-7; D gene ambiguous. Sequencing input: peripheral blood. CDR3 DNA: TGTGCCACCAGCAGAGATCGCGGCTCCTACGAGCAGTACTTC. It specifies CATSRDRGSYEQYF.